The rows below give T cell receptor beta chains drawn from one sample of a study of human T cells and chemical hapten exposure. In TCRdb, the RACE reads were re-called with MiXCR into one record per CDR3 protein. Of roughly 380,000 distinct CDR3 sequences in the sample, 4% to 5.5% were seen once. Sequenced here: whole blood, sampled in connection with sensitization to the hapten diphenylcyclopropenone (DPC). Receptors originate from a woman between 45 and 65 years old with alopecia areata. Some clones in this sample may be carry-over from other donors' samples. Both conserved end residues are part of each CDR3. A D gene is named only where the DNA matches it firmly. Not every row has a clone size; where given, it reads once, few, many or a size class.

V: TRBV20-1; J: TRBJ1-1; size: many; D: NA; CDR3: CSARQQGGTEAFF; DNA: TGCAGTGCTAGGCAGCAAGGAGGCACTGAAGCTTTCTTT
V: TRBV28; J: TRBJ1-6; size: once; D: NA; CDR3: CASSLGGMGNHSPLHF; DNA: TGTGCCAGCAGTTTAGGAGGCATGGGCAATCATTCACCCCTCCACTTT
V: TRBV10-3; J: TRBJ1-1; size: many; D: NA; CDR3: CAISEFTGNTEAFF; DNA: TGTGCCATCAGTGAGTTTACGGGGAACACTGAAGCTTTCTTT
V: TRBV19; J: TRBJ1-5; size: many; D: NA; CDR3: CASSILGARGNQPQHF; DNA: TGTGCCAGTAGTATACTGGGGGCCCGAGGGAATCAGCCCCAGCATTTT
V: TRBV2; J: TRBJ2-5; size: few; D: NA; CDR3: CASSEHQETQYF; DNA: TGTGCCAGCAGTGAACACCAAGAGACCCAGTACTTC
V: TRBV7-6; J: TRBJ2-5; size: few; D: TRBD2; CDR3: CASSPPSGTSGGSRQTQYF; DNA: TGTGCCAGCAGCCCCCCTAGCGGGACTAGCGGGGGAAGCAGACAGACCCAGTACTTC
V: TRBV6-6; J: TRBJ2-1; size: few; D: TRBD2; CDR3: CASSPLGMGGAYNEQFF; DNA: TGTGCCAGCAGCCCCCTGGGAATGGGGGGGGCCTACAATGAGCAGTTCTTC
V: TRBV7-9; J: TRBJ1-1; size: NA; D: NA; CDR3: CASRPTINTEAFF; DNA: TGTGCCAGCAGACCAACGATTAACACTGAAGCTTTCTTT
V: TRBV27; J: TRBJ2-3; size: many; D: TRBD2; CDR3: CASTRTSGTTDTQYF; DNA: TGTGCCAGCACCCGGACTAGCGGTACCACAGATACGCAGTATTTT
V: TRBV15; J: TRBJ1-5; size: few; D: NA; CDR3: CATSEIGGNQPQHF; DNA: TGTGCCACCAGTGAGATAGGGGGGAATCAGCCCCAGCATTTT
V: TRBV30; J: TRBJ2-2; size: many; D: NA; CDR3: CAWSLQEPGELFF; DNA: TGTGCCTGGAGTCTACAGGAGCCCGGGGAGCTGTTTTTT
V: TRBV4-3; J: TRBJ2-3; size: NA; D: NA; CDR3: CASSEGSAVTTDTQYF; DNA: TGCGCCAGCAGTGAGGGGAGCGCAGTTACTACAGATACGCAGTATTTT
V: TRBV28; J: TRBJ2-4; size: many; D: TRBD1; CDR3: CASSHQGQTLAKNIQYF; DNA: TGTGCCAGCAGCCATCAGGGACAGACGCTAGCCAAAAACATTCAGTACTTC
V: TRBV29-1; J: TRBJ2-7; size: many; D: NA; CDR3: CSVDRGGEQYF; DNA: TGCAGCGTTGACAGGGGAGGCGAGCAGTACTTC
V: TRBV4-2; J: TRBJ2-2; size: NA; D: NA; CDR3: CASSQVPGELFF; DNA: TGTGCCAGCAGCCAAGTACCCGGGGAGCTGTTTTTT
V: TRBV7-2; J: TRBJ2-3; size: many; D: NA; CDR3: CASSLARGRAFTDTQYF; DNA: TGTGCCAGCAGCTTAGCGCGGGGCAGAGCTTTCACAGATACGCAGTATTTT
V: TRBV20-1; J: TRBJ2-7; size: few; D: NA; CDR3: CSAPRDPYEQYF; DNA: TGCAGTGCTCCTCGAGACCCTTACGAGCAGTACTTC
V: TRBV12-3/TRBV12-4; J: TRBJ2-1; size: few; D: NA; CDR3: CASSFGGTGQFF; DNA: TGTGCCAGCAGTTTCGGCGGGACGGGGCAGTTCTTC
V: TRBV7-9; J: TRBJ1-2; size: many; D: TRBD1; CDR3: CASSARGQGESLVKAYGYTF; DNA: TGTGCCAGCAGCGCGAGAGGACAGGGGGAATCCTTAGTAAAAGCCTATGGCTACACCTTC
V: TRBV4-1; J: TRBJ1-3; size: NA; D: TRBD1; CDR3: CASSQDAYRGSRNTIYF; DNA: TGCGCCAGCAGCCAAGACGCTTACAGGGGTTCACGAAACACCATATATTTT
V: TRBV11-2; J: TRBJ2-3; size: many; D: TRBD2; CDR3: CASSLLGLAGLITDTQYF; DNA: TGTGCCAGCAGCTTACTAGGGCTAGCGGGCCTTATCACAGATACGCAGTATTTT
V: TRBV29-1; J: TRBJ1-2; size: many; D: TRBD1; CDR3: CSVPPQGGNYGYTF; DNA: TGCAGCGTCCCCCCACAGGGGGGGAACTATGGCTACACCTTC
V: TRBV4-3; J: TRBJ1-1; size: few; D: NA; CDR3: CASSQDRQRLNTEAFF; DNA: TGCGCCAGCAGCCAAGATAGGCAGCGCCTGAACACTGAAGCTTTCTTT
V: TRBV28; J: TRBJ2-1; size: once; D: TRBD2; CDR3: CASSAAGVYNEQFF; DNA: TGTGCCAGCAGTGCGGCGGGGGTATACAATGAGCAGTTCTTC
V: TRBV3-1; J: TRBJ2-7; size: NA; D: TRBD2; CDR3: CASSQDRSGRIYEQYF; DNA: TGTGCCAGCAGCCAAGATCGGAGCGGGAGAATATACGAGCAGTACTTC
V: TRBV2; J: TRBJ1-2; size: few; D: TRBD1; CDR3: CASSESQGVNYGYTF; DNA: TGTGCCAGCAGTGAATCCCAGGGGGTAAACTATGGCTACACCTTC